This passage covers 14 T cell receptor beta chains from one sample sequenced in a study of blood T cell repertoires in COVID-19 (dated by TCRdb to 2018 to 2020). Receptor amplification or capture employed the immunoSEQ multiplex PCR assay. TCRdb stores this immuneACCESS table with in-frame sequences only. Part of the clones is absent; in the studies checked, under half of the shortfall reflects unresolved V genes, and no reason is known for the rest. Recorded for this sample are 250,000 or so clones; more than 75% of them occurred a single time. The ten largest clones capture around 0.91% of the sample. Sequences were obtained from peripheral blood. The receptors here all came from a woman in her thirties or forties who had recovered from COVID-19.

This clone has a handful of counts. The V and J genes are TRBV4-1 and TRBJ1-5; 8 positions agree with TRBD1. V lost 2 bases to trimming and J lost 6 bases; unmatched junction nucleotides: 3. Looked up from germline, CDR1 is MGHRA and CDR2 is YSYEKL. This CDR3 is 14 amino acids long. CDR3 nucleotide sequence: TGCGCCAGCAGCCAAACAGGGGGTTTTCAGCCCCAGCATTTT. Translation gives CASSQTGGFQPQHF.

This sequence joins TRBV18 and TRBJ2-3; TRBD2 matches at 10 bases. J was trimmed by 3 bases and V by 6 bases; bases with no gene match: 6. Germline V gene lookup returns CDR1 KGHSH and CDR2 LQKENI. The CDR3 runs to 15 residues. The CDR3: CASSQGTSATDTQYF. The CDR3 DNA reads as TGTGCCAGCTCCCAAGGGACTAGCGCAACAGATACGCAGTATTTT.

The chain uses TRBV6-5 and TRBJ1-4, with D possibly matching TRBD1 (5 bases). Trimming left V 5 bases short and J 7 bases short, with 5 bases between. The germline CDR1 and CDR2 sequences are MNHEY and SVGAGI. This CDR3 is built from 11 residues. CDR3 loop: CASSRGEKLFF. CDR3 coding DNA: TGTGCCAGCAGTAGGGGTGAAAAACTGTTTTTT.

The chain couples TRBV3-1 (or the pseudogene TRBV3-2) to TRBJ2-3, with TRBD2 matching over 10 bases. CDR3 length: 17 residues. Unmatched junction bases numbered 9, after V lost 2 bases and J lost 4 bases. Germline CDR1 is LGHDT and CDR2 is YNNKEL (reference sequence). CDR3 coding DNA: TGTGCCAGCAGCCAACACCCTAGCGGGAGTTTCTCAGATACGCAGTATTTT. This sequence encodes CASSQHPSGSFSDTQYF.

The CDR3 region is CASSLAGSGGRNIQYF. CDR3 sequence (DNA): TGTGCCAGCAGCTTGGCTGGGTCAGGGGGCAGAAACATTCAGTACTTC. V gene TRBV5-6 combines with J gene TRBJ2-4; TRBD1 matches 8 bases. V gave up 0 bases and J gave up 6 bases; unmatched junction bases: 8. The CDR3 has 16 residues. Germline loops: CDR1 SGHDT, CDR2 YYEEEE. Using reference TRBV5-6 and TRBJ2-4 for the parts outside the CDR3, the full variable domain is DAGVTQSPTHLIKTRGQQVTLRCSPKSGHDTVSWYQQALGQGPQFIFQYYEEEERQRGNFPDRFSGHQFPNYSSELNVNALLLGDSALYLCASSLAGSGGRNIQYFGAGTRLSVL.

The gene calls are TRBV2 and TRBJ2-4; 7 nucleotides agree with TRBD1. Germline CDR1 is SNHLY and CDR2 is FYNNEI. The CDR3 contains 15 residues. The J segment lost 3 bases and the V segment lost 4 bases, leaving 6 bases of the junction unmatched. CDR3 nucleotides: TGTGCCAGCAGTGGGGCTCGACAGGGCAAAAACATTCAGTACTTC. This sequence encodes CASSGARQGKNIQYF.

CDR3 bases: TGCAGCGCTCCCAGGGGGGTAGCTAACTATGGCTACACCTTC. Protein product: CSAPRGVANYGYTF. The chain employs TRBV29-1 and TRBJ1-2; 7 nucleotides line up with TRBD1. V lost 7 bases to trimming and J lost 0 bases; unmatched junction nucleotides: 8. CDR3 length: 14 residues. Per germline, CDR1 SQVTM and CDR2 ANQGSEA.

The chain joins TRBV30 to TRBJ2-1, with TRBD2 matching 7 bases. This CDR3 spans 14 amino acids. Trimming removed 3 bases from V and 1 base from J; junction bases left unmatched: 3. From germline, CDR1 is GTSNPN and CDR2 SVGIG (reference sequence). In DNA, the CDR3 is TGTGCCTGGAGGGCTAGCGGTTCCTACAATGAGCAGTTCTTC. Translation: CAWRASGSYNEQFF.

The V and J genes are TRBV15 and TRBJ2-1; weak D call: TRBD2 (5 bases). Germline loops: CDR1 LNHNV, CDR2 YYDKDF (reference sequence). V was trimmed by 5 bases and J by 4 bases, leaving 9 bases between them. This CDR3 has 13 residues. The CDR3 is CATSPTGYNEQFF. As DNA, the CDR3 is TGTGCCACCAGCCCAACGGGGTACAATGAGCAGTTCTTC.

The J gene is TRBJ2-1, the V gene TRBV24-1; 10 bases fit TRBD2. Trimming cost V 5 bases and J 8 bases; bases outside gene matches: 8. This CDR3 comprises 15 residues. Germline assignment: CDR1 KGHDR and CDR2 SFDVKD. The CDR3 region is CATSAPGLARHEQFF. The CDR3 region has the DNA TGTGCCACCAGTGCCCCGGGACTAGCGCGACATGAGCAGTTCTTC.

CDR3 amino acids: CASSLAPGGSTDTQYF. DNA of the CDR3: TGTGCCAGCAGCTTAGCCCCTGGGGGGAGCACAGATACGCAGTATTTT. The chain carries TRBV7-7 and TRBJ2-3; maybe TRBD2 (6 bases). V shed 0 bases and J shed 0 bases, with 10 bases lying between them. This CDR3 is built from 16 residues. Per germline, CDR1 SSHAT and CDR2 FNYEAQ (reference sequence).

The chain recombines TRBV6-2 or TRBV6-3 with TRBJ2-7; 10 nucleotides agree with TRBD1. With 5 bases clipped from V and 2 bases from J, the junction kept 6 bases outside the gene matches. Looked up from germline, CDR1 is MNHEY and CDR2 is SVGEGT. The CDR3 is 15 amino acids. The CDR3 coding sequence is TGTGCCAGCAGTACCCCGGGACAGGGGACCTACGAGCAGTACTTC. Its translation is CASSTPGQGTYEQYF.

This chain links TRBV10-2 with TRBJ2-4; 7 positions match TRBD2. Germline CDR1 reads WSHSY; CDR2 reads SAAADI. The CDR3 contains 13 residues. The V segment lost 8 bases and the J segment 2 bases; nucleotides outside the gene matches: 3. CDR3 loop: CASGGSSKNIQYF. The CDR3 DNA reads TGCGCCAGCGGCGGGAGTTCCAAAAACATTCAGTACTTC.

The rearrangement uses TRBV3-1 (or the pseudogene TRBV3-2) and TRBJ2-5; 9 nucleotides agree with TRBD2. CDR3 length: 14 amino acids. V shed 4 bases, J shed 7 bases, and the junction held 7 bases outside the gene matches. Germline CDR1 and CDR2: LGHDT and YNNKEL (reference sequence). Written as DNA, the CDR3 is TGTGCCAGCAGCCTGGCGGGAGGGCCGGGGACCCAGTACTTC. Translating gives CASSLAGGPGTQYF.